This T cell receptor beta chain was identified during a study of cytomegalovirus exposure and HLA in healthy donors (dated by TCRdb to 2017 to 2019). Describing the broader study: According to an earlier analysis of 450 to 650 of the donors, about 179 million T cells yielded some 120 million unique TCR beta sequences and 276 Gb of sequence data. All discovery cohort repertoires had been generated using a single sequencing platform. A later genetic analysis took genome-wide SNP genotypes for about three fifths of the 666 donors and used that subset as a discovery cohort. The number of typed donors differed by locus: about 620-630 for A, B, C, DRB1 and DQB1; 522 for DQA1; 606 for DPA1; and some 450 for DPB1. In a later analysis, previously published TCR beta repertoires from several hundred donors were re-analyzed and high-resolution HLA genotyping was added so that TCR occurrence patterns could be studied. Roughly 5 DR-DQ haplotypes were handled as single units for association and clustering, since linkage in the cohort was strong. The study was designed to test whether signatures of past pathogen exposure could be identified by cataloging public T cell receptors. High-throughput TCR immunosequencing, statistical association of individual TCRs with disease status, and machine learning were combined to predict cytomegalovirus infection status. Rather than drawing on any new phenotypic data, the later analysis identified candidate immune exposures from TCR beta sequences and the way those sequences occurred across donors. An early release that covered 500 to 800 HLA-typed donors contained about 300 gigabases of sequencing data and roughly 84 million unique TCR sequences. Using immunosequencing, the study profiled T cell repertoires from about 620 subjects and related those repertoires to cytomegalovirus serostatus. Of the approximately 370 genotyped donors, 80% to 90% were placed in the genetic ancestry cluster associated with self-reported Caucasian donors. Donor age, sex, ethnicity and CMV serostatus were collected together with the repertoire data. A separate validation cohort of 100 to 150 different subjects was used in addition to the roughly 670-subject first cohort. Class I and class II HLA loci were covered by the typing at four-digit resolution. Among some 410 genotyped donors of the cohort, an average of about 240,000 unique TCR beta nucleotide sequences were sequenced per donor, around a sixth of them non-productive. To decide whether each TCR beta V gene segment behaved as functional or pseudogenic, an earlier analysis of approximately 600 of the donors relied on high-throughput TCR beta sequencing. What the authors observed across the whole study: According to a later analysis, TCR association rates differed among HLA loci, with DRB1 alleles showing the most associated TCRs and HLA-C alleles showing the fewest. Compared with equally common non-associated chains, HLA-associated TCR beta chains in a later analysis were more clonally expanded and had lower generation probabilities. The only immune exposure information available for the cohort was CMV serostatus. The 87-base-pair reads could not distinguish some IMGT-functional V segments, including TRBV6-2 and TRBV6-3, so those segments were excluded. A cluster of highly shared sequence variants was judged likely to represent a technical artifact of the sequencing pipeline. This cohort had only TCR beta chains sequenced, and the lack of alpha or paired-chain data limited which features could be detected. HLA typing was unavailable for some donors at each locus, so association tests used only the typed subset. In a later genetic analysis, a missense DCLRE1C variant was associated with V-gene and J-gene trimming of TCR beta chains, and the association was replicated in an independent cohort. In a later analysis, several top co-occurrence clusters were reported to appear linked to parvovirus B19, influenza, CMV and Epstein-Barr virus. Correlated functional status among segregating V segments might be attributable to linkage disequilibrium, but an unknown experimental factor could not be ruled out. Some 15 rarely observed V segments, including chromosome 9 orphons, were excluded from the earlier analysis of about 500 of the donors because counts were too low. The presence/absence analyses assumed that sequencing depth was roughly uniform across donors, and that assumption may not be true. In an earlier analysis of fewer than 700 of the donors, most TCR beta V segments appeared in productive rearrangements about 90% or about 30% of the time, broadly matching IMGT annotations. The study gave a list of more than 150 TCR beta chains associated with cytomegalovirus. In a later genetic analysis, fewer N-insertions in productive TCRs were reported among donors in an Asian-associated ancestry cluster than the 666-donor mean. A few of the identified cytomegalovirus-associated TCR beta chains were confirmed in vitro to be specific for cytomegalovirus antigens. While some public TCRs were present in many individuals, most TCR sequences turned up only very rarely across donors. According to a later analysis, most CMV-associated TCR beta chains appeared to be HLA-restricted, and the HLA associations seemed to be driven largely by CMV exposure. Cytomegalovirus status was reported to be diagnosed by the classifier with high specificity and sensitivity in both the original and validation cohorts. A further reported finding was that TCR beta sequences accurately predicted the HLA-A and HLA-B alleles for most subjects in the first cohort. When HLA alleles, especially DR and DQ, strongly co-occurred, TCR associations were difficult to assign to individual alleles. The authors suggested that the approach could potentially be generalized to other disease states and immunological phenotypes. In a later analysis, some 18,000 TCR beta sequences were associated with specific HLA alleles at a false discovery rate of 0.05.

The cohort was made up of 500 to 850 healthy bone marrow donors. At the time of sampling, all cohort members were nominally healthy, though unrecorded immune exposures were likely present. The donor was CMV seropositive and belonged to the group of 250 to 300 seropositive cohort members. Each donor provided a peripheral blood sample, and peripheral blood mononuclear cells were used for TCR beta sequencing. The Qiagen DNeasy Blood Extraction Kit was used to extract genomic DNA from the blood cell samples. The library relied on the immunoSEQ multiplex PCR assay. For the multiplex PCR, a mixture combining 60 forward primers for TCR Vbeta segments and 13 reverse primers for TCR Jbeta segments was used. The CDR3 region of rearranged TCR beta genes was amplified from genomic DNA with a multiplex PCR assay. The amplified TCR beta libraries were sequenced on the Illumina HiSeq System as 87-base-pair reads. As for the authors' bioinformatics: In a later analysis, 77 million or so unique TCR beta chains were counted across the roughly 610 repertoires, and around 10 million of these chains were shared by at least two donors. To remove PCR and sequencing errors, raw reads were error-corrected and collapsed into unique sequences using a nearest-neighbor algorithm that merged closely related sequences. CDR3 sequences were aligned to IMGT reference sequences to assign V, D and J gene segments. For a sequence to be retained, a match of at least six nucleotides was required to both a V gene segment and a J gene segment. A rearrangement counted as productive if the CDR3 had no stop codons and remained in frame with V and J, and every other rearrangement counted as non-productive. CDR3 was defined by IMGT convention, running from the second conserved V-encoded cysteine to the conserved J-encoded phenylalanine. Sequences without an unambiguous match to a single V gene segment were excluded from the earlier analysis of almost 600 of the donors. In an earlier analysis of 450 to 750 of the donors, a V segment was called functional when productive rearrangements were above 56.7%, and segregating when the standard deviation between donors exceeded 5%. To diagnose cytomegalovirus status from the catalog of TCR beta chain sequences, a statistical classification framework was built. In a later analysis, TCR nucleotide sequences were compared against IMGT/GENE-DB human TR gene sequences so that V and J genes could be assigned. Using the TCRdist pipeline, a later analysis assigned CDR3 sequences along with most-parsimonious VDJ recombination scenarios. In a later analysis, each TCR beta chain was defined by its CDR3 amino acid sequence together with its V-gene family, and reads without a unique V-gene family were excluded. A later analysis removed 550 to 650 highly shared, low-generation-probability nucleotide sequences to deal with suspected cross-contamination and a sequencing artifact. In a later analysis, a clonal expansion index was calculated for each public chain from normalized within-repertoire ranks of inferred template counts. In a later analysis, generation probabilities were computed using a VDJ recombination model fitted to out-of-frame rearrangements, and the results were checked against IGoR. In a later analysis, TCR-TCR, TCR-HLA and TCR-CMV co-occurrence was scored with hypergeometric tests, and a repertoire-size bias correction was applied to TCR pairs. A later analysis estimated false discovery rates by permuting HLA or CMV assignments 20 times. In a later analysis, co-occurring TCRs were grouped with DBSCAN, and TCRdist sequence similarity was added when clustering was performed within HLA-allele-positive subsets. Repertoires with fewer than 30,000 or more than 120,000 public chains, plus five repertoires with anomalous nucleotide sharing, were excluded from co-occurrence clustering. Here the immuneACCESS table is served through TCRdb, limited to in-frame sequences with V and J called. Missing clones are a known gap in these copies; in checked studies unresolved V genes cover under half, and the rest lacks a known reason. V and J calls and clone size are given by that table; D and trimming were obtained from the DNA. Across this sample there are fewer than 200,000 clones, with approximately 11% seen only once. Of the sample, 7.8% falls within the top ten clones.

The germline V gene (reference sequence) sets CDR1 to SGHKS and CDR2 to YYEKEE. Trimmed from V: 0 bases; trimmed from J: 5 bases; junction bases lacking a gene match: 5. The CDR3 runs 16 amino acids, cysteine and phenylalanine included. Only the CDR3 part of the read is kept: 48 bases, read in frame from the first base. A few counts support this clone. Its antigen remains unidentified. One base away there is no much larger clone; base qualities are not given. This receptor was taken from a man aged 50 or older in good health and CMV-seropositive. The chain links TRBV5-5 with TRBJ1-4, with 9 bases in between that match TRBD1. Sequencing was done on a sample of PBMCs. The nucleotide sequence is given as TGTGCCAGCAGCTTGGTGGGGACAGGGAGGAATGAAAAACTGTTTTTT. The encoded protein is CASSLVGTGRNEKLFF.